The sample holds one count of the clone carrying this T cell receptor (beta chain). These data come from a study of CD8+CD57+ T cells in acquired aplastic anemia. Whoever was chosen for sequencing had shown CD8+CD57+ cell expansion by flow cytometry. Patient blood was sampled before any therapy had been received. Germline CDR1 and CDR2: SGHVT and SQSDAQ. The CDR3 totals 14 residues. V shed 5 bases and J shed 3 bases, with 14 bases lying between them. For CDR3 and TCR beta VDJ profiling, genomic DNA was the template used. Each CDR3 protein gets one entry after TCRdb re-called the reads with MiXCR. The table records about 260,000 distinct CDR3 sequences, around 82% of them present only once.

The chain recombines TRBV7-4 with TRBJ2-7; D not resolved. The sequenced sample consisted of sorted CD4+, CD8+, or CD8+CD57+ T cells (not recorded which) from PBMCs. This sequence originates from a human donor with aplastic anemia. The CDR3 loop reads CASSRGAQIYEQYF. The CDR3 DNA follows: TGTGCCAGCAGCAGAGGTGCGCAGATCTACGAGCAGTACTTC. Full variable domain (rest looked up from reference TRBV7-4 and TRBJ2-7): GAGVSQSPRYKVAKRGRDVALRCDSISGHVTLYWYRQTLGQGSEVLTYSQSDAQRDKSGRPSGRFSAERPERSVSTLKIQRTEQGDSAVYLCASSRGAQIYEQYFGPGTRLTVT.